These 17 T cell receptor beta chains were all obtained from the same sample, sequenced in a study of blood T cell repertoires in COVID-19. Data came from immunoSEQ multiplex PCR; TCRdb stores just in-frame clones and leaves some out. Found here are 150,000 or so clones, less than 90% of them singletons; the top ten hold approximately 14%. Sequencing was done on a sample of peripheral blood. The source of these receptors is a man aged 18 to 30 with active or convalescent COVID-19.

The rearrangement uses TRBV15 and TRBJ2-7; TRBD2 matches at 9 bases. With V trimmed by 3 bases and J by 6 bases, 9 bases remained unmatched. Germline loops: CDR1 LNHNV, CDR2 YYDKDF (reference sequence). The CDR3 is made up of 15 amino acids. CDR3 DNA: TGTGCCACCAGCAGGGGTGCTAGCGGGATAGGCGAGCAGTACTTC. Amino acid sequence: CATSRGASGIGEQYF. The variable domain in full, completed from reference TRBV15 and TRBJ2-7, reads DAMVIQNPRYQVTQFGKPVTLSCSQTLNHNVMYWYQQKSSQAPKLLFHYYDKDFNNEADTPDNFQSRRPNTSFCFLDIRSPGLGDTAMYLCATSRGASGIGEQYFGPGTRLTVT.

This chain links TRBV9 with TRBJ1-2; the match to TRBD1 covers 12 bases. Germline CDR1 reads SGDLS; CDR2 reads YYNGEE. Trimming at V came to 1 base and at J to 3 bases, leaving 10 bases not matched to a gene. This CDR3 is built from 18 residues. The CDR3 region has the DNA TGTGCCAGCAGCGTACCCCACCGGGACAGGGGGCGAGACTATGGCTACACCTTC. This encodes CASSVPHRDRGRDYGYTF.

The gene calls are TRBV20-1 and TRBJ1-1; 9 bases are a match to TRBD1. The CDR3 is 10 amino acids. CDR1 and CDR2 (germline): DFQATT, SNEGSKA (reference sequence). V trimming: 7 bases; J trimming: 10 bases; junction bases outside the gene matches: 4. CDR3 sequence: CSGPGQGAFF. CDR3 sequence (DNA): TGCAGTGGCCCGGGACAGGGAGCTTTCTTT.

The chain has TRBV25-1 and TRBJ2-7; D perhaps matches TRBD1 (6 bases). Trimming pared 4 bases from V and 5 bases from J, leaving 12 bases between. The CDR3 is made up of 13 amino acids. From germline, CDR1 is MGHDK and CDR2 SYGVNS. DNA of the CDR3: TGTGCCAGCAGTGCACAGGGTTCGGACGAGCAGTACTTC. Amino acids: CASSAQGSDEQYF.

J is TRBJ2-1 and V is TRBV15, with 8 bases fitting TRBD2. This CDR3 is 15 amino acids long. CDR1 is LNHNV, CDR2 YYDKDF, per germline (reference sequence). V lost 1 base to trimming and J lost 4 bases; unmatched junction nucleotides: 3. CDR3 DNA: TGTGCCACCAGCAGAGTGTTAGCGGGATACAATGAGCAGTTCTTC. This encodes CATSRVLAGYNEQFF.

V and J are TRBV11-3 and TRBJ2-1, with 9 bases that match TRBD1. Germline CDR1 SGHNT, CDR2 YENEEA. The CDR3 length is 15 residues. The junction had 8 bases not matched to a gene; V was cut back by 2 bases and J by 9 bases. The CDR3 region is CASSLMGQGHSEQFF. The CDR3 DNA follows: TGTGCCAGCAGCTTAATGGGACAGGGACACAGTGAGCAGTTCTTC.

This chain links TRBV28 with TRBJ2-3; TRBD2 agrees at 12 bases. V lost 4 bases, J lost 4 bases, and 9 bases stayed unmatched. This CDR3 spans 17 amino acids. The germline gives CDR1 MDHEN, CDR2 SYDVKM. The CDR3 loop reads CASSSSGLAGWADTQYF. The DNA of the CDR3 is TGTGCCAGCAGTTCCTCCGGACTAGCGGGATGGGCAGATACGCAGTATTTT.

CDR3 in amino acids: CASSQGDRGYEQYF. CDR3 DNA sequence: TGTGCCAGCAGCCAAGGGGACAGGGGCTACGAGCAGTACTTC. V and J are TRBV3-1 (or the pseudogene TRBV3-2) and TRBJ2-7, with TRBD1 matching 10 bases. CDR1 is LGHDT and CDR2 is YNNKEL in the germline V gene (reference sequence). The V and J ends lost 1 base and 3 bases, in that order; junction bases with no gene match: 0. This CDR3 has 14 amino acids.

This clone was seen a few times. The gene calls are TRBV18 and TRBJ2-2; 13 nucleotides line up with TRBD2. Germline V lookup: CDR1 KGHSH, CDR2 LQKENI. The CDR3 has 16 amino acids. The J segment lost 5 bases and the V segment lost 0 bases, leaving 0 bases of the junction unmatched. This chain's CDR3 is CASSPPGLAGTGELFF. The DNA for the CDR3 is TGTGCCAGCTCACCACCGGGACTAGCGGGGACCGGGGAGCTGTTTTTT. Full variable domain (rest looked up from reference TRBV18 and TRBJ2-2): NAGVMQNPRHLVRRRGQEARLRCSPMKGHSHVYWYRQLPEEGLKFMVYLQKENIIDESGMPKERFSAEFPKEGPSILRIQQVVRGDSAAYFCASSPPGLAGTGELFFGEGSRLTVL.

V usage is TRBV28 and J usage is TRBJ2-5; 7 bases are a match to TRBD1. This CDR3 has 14 amino acids. The germline V gene has CDR1 MDHEN and CDR2 SYDVKM. V lost 6 bases to trimming and J lost 5 bases; unmatched junction nucleotides: 9. The CDR3 nucleotides read TGTGCCAGCAGCTATGACAGGGTCGCGGAGACCCAGTACTTC. Residues: CASSYDRVAETQYF.

The CDR3 sequence is CASSKMMGQGRMNEQFF. DNA of the CDR3: TGTGCCAGCAGTAAAATGATGGGACAGGGTCGGATGAATGAGCAGTTCTTC. The chain has TRBV2 and TRBJ2-1; TRBD1 aligns across 9 bases. CDR1 SNHLY and CDR2 FYNNEI come from the germline V gene. V trimming: 5 bases; J trimming: 7 bases; junction bases outside the gene matches: 15. This CDR3 contains 17 residues.

The rearrangement uses TRBV5-1 and TRBJ2-3; 11 positions agree with TRBD2. J gave up 1 base and V 2 bases, and 3 bases lay outside the gene matches. Per the germline V gene, CDR1 is SGHRS and CDR2 is YFSETQ. The CDR3 is 16 residues long. CDR3: CASSLSTSGGTDTQYF. DNA for the CDR3: TGCGCCAGCAGCTTATCGACTAGCGGGGGCACAGATACGCAGTATTTT.

This chain connects TRBV18 to TRBJ1-2, with D maybe TRBD1 (6 bases). This CDR3 is built from 14 residues. V was shortened by 8 bases and J by 3 bases, with 16 bases between the two germline ends. The V gene's germline CDR1 is KGHSH and CDR2 LQKENI. The CDR3 protein is CASLGQGFYYGYTF. CDR3 in DNA: TGTGCCAGCCTCGGGCAGGGGTTTTACTATGGCTACACCTTC. Full variable domain (missing parts from reference TRBV18 and TRBJ1-2): NAGVMQNPRHLVRRRGQEARLRCSPMKGHSHVYWYRQLPEEGLKFMVYLQKENIIDESGMPKERFSAEFPKEGPSILRIQQVVRGDSAAYFCASLGQGFYYGYTFGSGTRLTVV.

This clone showed up just once. The V and J genes are TRBV7-3 and TRBJ2-7; TRBD2 agrees at 7 bases. The CDR3 spans 15 residues. Germline V CDR1 and CDR2: SGHTA, FQGTGA. The junction had 6 bases not matched to a gene; V was cut back by 3 bases and J by 1 base. The CDR3 spells CASSLAGDRSYEQYF. Written as DNA, the CDR3 is TGTGCCAGCAGCTTGGCGGGAGATCGGTCCTACGAGCAGTACTTC.

CDR3 in DNA: TGTGCCAGCTCACCGGATTGGGGGGGTGTATCCGGAAACACCATATATTTT. Translating it yields CASSPDWGGVSGNTIYF. This chain connects TRBV18 to TRBJ1-3; perhaps TRBD1 as D (5 bases). The CDR3 length is 17 residues. Trimming removed 3 bases from V and 4 bases from J, with 19 bases in between. Germline values: CDR1 KGHSH, CDR2 LQKENI.

CDR3 sequence (DNA): TGTGCCAGTAGTACGACAGGGGGCTCAGAGACCCAGTACTTC. Amino acid sequence: CASSTTGGSETQYF. The gene calls are TRBV19 and TRBJ2-5; 10 nucleotides align to TRBD1. Germline CDR1 is LNHDA and CDR2 is SQIVND (reference sequence). The CDR3 has 14 amino acids. The ends lost 4 bases at V and 4 bases at J; junction bases unmatched: 3.

The rearrangement joins TRBV6-1 to TRBJ1-5, with D maybe TRBD1 (6 bases). Germline lookup yields CDR1 MNHNS and CDR2 SASEGT. The germline V and J ends were trimmed by 2 bases and 7 bases, with 9 bases remaining between them. The CDR3 covers 13 residues. The CDR3, as DNA: TGTGCCAGCAGTGAAACAGGGCAGCAGCCCCAGCATTTT. Translating gives CASSETGQQPQHF.